This is a list of T cell receptor beta chains from one sample in a study of spatial heterogeneity in lung cancer. TCRdb used MiXCR to reprocess the 5' RACE reads, holding one entry per CDR3 protein. The sample has tens of thousands of distinct CDR3 sequences; 10% are singletons. The source was PBMCs, collected at follow-up. The receptors derive from a female donor with early-stage non-small cell lung cancer. CDR3s include the opening cysteine and the closing phenylalanine or tryptophan. D genes are given only for firm matches. Not every row has a clone size; where given, it reads once, few, many or a size class.

>-|TRBV20-1|TRBJ2-7|-
CSAIPSPGSYEQYF
TGCAGTGCTATCCCCTCCCCGGGCTCCTACGAGCAGTACTTC
>many|TRBV27|TRBJ2-3|-
CASSSVLGTKDTQYF
TGTGCCAGCAGCTCCGTTCTAGGGACGAAAGATACGCAGTATTTT
>many|TRBV2|TRBJ1-1|-
CASSEGNRVTEAFF
TGTGCCAGCAGTGAGGGAAACAGGGTCACTGAAGCTTTCTTT
>-|TRBV29-1|TRBJ2-3|-
CSVEGGESTDTQYF
TGCAGCGTTGAAGGCGGGGAGAGCACAGATACGCAGTATTTT
>-|TRBV14|TRBJ2-2|-
CASSQGRNTGELFF
TGTGCCAGCAGCCAGGGCAGGAACACCGGGGAGCTGTTTTTT
>few|TRBV28|TRBJ1-3|-
CASKTFGSGNTIYF
TGTGCCAGCAAAACGTTCGGATCTGGAAACACCATATATTTT
>many|TRBV6-4|TRBJ2-1|-
CASSVGLANEQFF
TGTGCCAGCAGTGTAGGCCTCGCCAATGAGCAGTTCTTC
>many|TRBV7-2|TRBJ2-3|TRBD2
CASSPGALAGITDTQYF
TGTGCCAGCAGCCCGGGCGCTCTAGCGGGGATCACAGATACGCAGTATTTT
>-|TRBV10-3|TRBJ2-1|TRBD2
CAISSSGRAQFF
TGTGCCATCAGTTCGAGCGGGAGGGCACAGTTCTTC
>many|TRBV7-9|TRBJ2-2|-
CASRPPLRGDTGELFF
TGTGCCAGCCGACCTCCCCTCCGGGGAGACACCGGGGAGCTGTTTTTT
>many|TRBV28|TRBJ2-3|TRBD2
CASSLRTGGGDTQYF
TGTGCCAGCAGTTTAAGGACGGGGGGTGGAGATACGCAGTATTTT
>many|TRBV6-4|TRBJ2-7|TRBD1
CASTYTGDSYEQYF
TGTGCCAGCACTTACACAGGGGATTCCTACGAGCAGTACTTC
>many|TRBV20-1|TRBJ2-3|-
CSASSGAGTQYF
TGCAGTGCTAGTTCGGGGGCCGGTACGCAGTATTTT
>many|TRBV5-4|TRBJ2-6|-
CASSLGAPFGRGANVLTF
TGTGCCAGCAGCTTGGGGGCACCTTTTGGTCGTGGGGCCAACGTCCTGACTTTC
>many|TRBV19|TRBJ2-5|-
CASSIRTAETQYF
TGTGCCAGTAGTATTCGAACTGCAGAGACCCAGTACTTC
>few|TRBV6-1|TRBJ1-5|TRBD1
CAARQGKQPQHF
TGTGCCGCCCGACAGGGAAAACAGCCCCAGCATTTT
>-|TRBV20-1|TRBJ2-7|-
CSAFAYGQSEQYF
TGCAGTGCTTTTGCGTACGGCCAAAGCGAGCAGTACTTC
>-|TRBV13|TRBJ1-1|-
CASSEHLTGTVNTEAFF
TGTGCCAGCAGCGAGCACCTTACCGGGACGGTGAACACTGAAGCTTTCTTT
>-|TRBV20-1|TRBJ1-1|-
CSAYSGAGYTEAFF
TGCAGTGCCTACTCAGGGGCCGGATACACTGAAGCTTTCTTT
>many|TRBV7-9|TRBJ2-5|TRBD1
CASSPPDRGRETQYF
TGTGCCAGCAGCCCCCCGGACAGGGGCCGAGAGACCCAGTACTTC
>few|TRBV29-1|TRBJ1-5|-
CSASWGVGQPQHF
TGCAGCGCTTCATGGGGGGTCGGCCAGCCCCAGCATTTT
>many|TRBV28|TRBJ2-7|-
CASRLSTGSSAYEQYF
TGTGCCAGCAGGCTTTCCACAGGGAGTTCGGCCTACGAGCAGTACTTC
>-|TRBV7-2|TRBJ2-3|-
CASSLEHSRKGTQYF
TGTGCCAGCAGCTTAGAACATTCTAGGAAGGGTACGCAGTATTTT
>many|TRBV5-1|TRBJ2-1|TRBD1
CASSPGDRVTYNEQFF
TGCGCCAGCAGCCCGGGGGACAGGGTCACCTACAATGAGCAGTTCTTC
>many|TRBV2|TRBJ1-5|-
CASKQAHWQPQHF
TGTGCCAGCAAACAGGCCCATTGGCAGCCCCAGCATTTT
>-|TRBV3-1|TRBJ2-4|TRBD2
CASSPSGLAVGAKNIQYF
TGTGCCAGCAGCCCTTCAGGACTAGCGGTAGGAGCCAAAAACATTCAGTACTTC
>-|TRBV12-3/TRBV12-4|TRBJ2-1|TRBD2
CASSGGYNEQFF
TGTGCCAGCAGCGGGGGGTACAATGAGCAGTTCTTC